The clone carrying this TCR beta chain was detected a few times. Germline V gene sequence: CDR1 SQVTM, CDR2 ANQGSEA. Deletions cut 6 bases from V and 2 bases from J, with 13 bases between. This CDR3 is 13 amino acids long. The record originates from a study of blood T cells in healthy people across ages. A sample-barcoded 5' primer and a J-beta primer mix were used in a second PCR of roughly 7 to 11 cycles. Each CDR3 protein is one row after TCRdb ran MiXCR on the 5' RACE reads. The sample includes hundreds of thousands of distinct CDR3 sequences, 24% seen only once; the top ten take around 10%. The data were also submitted as part of a second study, on T cells of mothers and their children.

The rearrangement joins TRBV29-1 to TRBJ1-2, with a weak D call TRBD1 (5 bases). The receptor was isolated from a boy aged 10-17 years in good health. The sample was blood. The CDR3, as DNA: TGCAGCGTCCACGGGGCGGAAAACTATGGCTACACCTTC. Its translation: CSVHGAENYGYTF.